The T cell receptor beta chain under discussion was sequenced for a study of blood T cells in healthy people across ages. Notes on the study in general: A strong correlation between TCR beta diversity and naive T cell percentage was seen. Per million T cells, TCR beta diversity dropped roughly linearly as age increased.

This clonotype was seen just once. Its antigen is unidentified. This CDR3 has 11 amino acids. Germline V gene data show CDR1 as SQVTM and CDR2 as ANQGSEA. Trimming pared 5 bases from V and 1 base from J, leaving 5 bases between. It was with a sample-barcoded 5' primer and a J-beta primer mix that a second PCR of about 6 to 11 cycles was run. Each CDR3 protein gets one entry after TCRdb re-called the 5' RACE reads with MiXCR. The profile shows about 730,000 distinct CDR3 sequences, 40% to 45% of them singletons. The origin of this receptor is a woman in her fifties or sixties in good health. The rearrangement uses TRBV29-1 and TRBJ1-1; D gene ambiguous. Sequenced material: blood. CDR3: CSVSGNTEAFF. CDR3 coding DNA: TGCAGCGTTTCGGGGAACACTGAAGCTTTCTTT.